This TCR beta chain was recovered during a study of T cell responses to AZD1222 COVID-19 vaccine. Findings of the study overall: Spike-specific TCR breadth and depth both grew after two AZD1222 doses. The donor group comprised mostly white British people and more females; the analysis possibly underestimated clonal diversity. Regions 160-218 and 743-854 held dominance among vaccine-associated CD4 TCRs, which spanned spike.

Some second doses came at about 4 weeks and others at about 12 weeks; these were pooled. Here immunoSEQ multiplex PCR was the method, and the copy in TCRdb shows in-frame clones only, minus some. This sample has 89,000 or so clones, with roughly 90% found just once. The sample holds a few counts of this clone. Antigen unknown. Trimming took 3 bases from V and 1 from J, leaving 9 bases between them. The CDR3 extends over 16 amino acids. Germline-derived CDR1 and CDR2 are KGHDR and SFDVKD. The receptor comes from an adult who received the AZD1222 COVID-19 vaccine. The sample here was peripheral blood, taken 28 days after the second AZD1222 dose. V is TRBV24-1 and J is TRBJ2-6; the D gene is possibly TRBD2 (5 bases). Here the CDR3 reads CATSDRSGSGANVLTF. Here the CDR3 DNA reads TGTGCCACCAGTGATAGGAGCGGTTCTGGGGCCAACGTCCTGACTTTC.